What follows is one T cell receptor (beta chain) and its context. The antigen remains undetermined. Data came from immunoSEQ multiplex PCR; TCRdb stores just in-frame clones and leaves some out. This sample carries around 15,000 clones, about 80% of them seen once, and the ten largest clones take approximately 19%. The data were taken from a study of somatic mutations in cytotoxic T cells in rheumatoid arthritis. Study-wide results and limits: The study found that the largest CD8+ clone exceeded 20% of CD8+ cells in 8 of 65 patients. A significant difference in CD8+ T-cell clonality was not found between rheumatoid arthritis patients and age-matched healthy controls.

The CD4+ and CD8+ fractions came from positive magnetic bead selection and were purity-checked by flow cytometry. Germline V gene sequence: CDR1 SNHLY, CDR2 FYNNEI. Trimming cost V 4 bases and J 0 bases, with 12 bases left between them. The CDR3 consists of 15 residues. This clonotype was sampled from an adult with rheumatoid arthritis. The V call is TRBV2, the J call TRBJ1-2; possible D gene TRBD1, 6 bases. The material sequenced was CD8+ T cells sorted from blood. The chain's CDR3 is CASSVTGFTNYGYTF. CDR3 sequence (DNA): TGTGCCAGCAGTGTGACAGGATTCACTAACTATGGCTACACCTTC.